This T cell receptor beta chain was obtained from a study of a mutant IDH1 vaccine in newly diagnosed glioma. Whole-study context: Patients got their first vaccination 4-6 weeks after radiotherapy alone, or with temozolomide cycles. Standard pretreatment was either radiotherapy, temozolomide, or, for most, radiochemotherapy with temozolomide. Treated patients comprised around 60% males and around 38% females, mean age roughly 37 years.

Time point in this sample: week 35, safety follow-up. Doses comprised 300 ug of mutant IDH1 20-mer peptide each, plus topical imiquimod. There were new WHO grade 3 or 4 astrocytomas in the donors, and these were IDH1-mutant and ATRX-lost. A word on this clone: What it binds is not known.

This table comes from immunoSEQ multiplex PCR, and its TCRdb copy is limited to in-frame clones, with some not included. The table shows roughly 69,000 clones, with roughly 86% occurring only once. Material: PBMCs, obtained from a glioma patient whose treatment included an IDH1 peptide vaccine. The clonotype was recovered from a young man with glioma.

The CDR3 sequence: CASSGWVTGELFF. DNA for the CDR3: TGTGCCAGCAGCGGTTGGGTCACCGGGGAGCTGTTTTTT. The chain has TRBV2 and TRBJ2-2, with no clear D. Deletions cut 6 bases from V and 4 bases from J, with 9 bases between. The CDR3 totals 13 residues. The germline gives CDR1 SNHLY, CDR2 FYNNEI.